The 17 T cell receptor beta chains reported below all come from one sample, sequenced in a study of T-cell memory formation after mild COVID-19. TCRdb re-called the 5' RACE reads with MiXCR, one entry per CDR3 protein. The data contain 350,000 to 500,000 distinct CDR3 sequences, approximately 18% of them seen just once; the ten biggest clones take up roughly 21%. The sample consisted of PBMCs or a T cell subset sorted from them (not recorded which). These receptors came from a man aged 18 to 30 who had mild COVID-19 (a few samples of this study predate the infection). Cell type and time point are not known.

The sample holds a few counts of this clonotype. The chain uses TRBV6-2 or TRBV6-3 and TRBJ2-1; no definite D call. The germline V gene encodes CDR1 MNHEY and CDR2 SVGEGT. The CDR3 length is 14 residues. V was clipped by 2 bases and J by 4 bases, with 9 bases between them. The CDR3 sequence: CASSYEDQYNEQFF. The CDR3 nucleotides read TGTGCCAGCAGTTACGAGGACCAATACAATGAGCAGTTCTTC.

The chain combines TRBV20-1 with TRBJ2-3; 7 nucleotides agree with TRBD2. Germline V gene lookup returns CDR1 DFQATT and CDR2 SNEGSKA (reference sequence). This CDR3 has 12 amino acids. V shed 6 bases, J shed 5 bases, and the junction held 5 bases outside the gene matches. The chain's CDR3 is CSAPGGKDTQYF. The CDR3 DNA is TGCAGTGCCCCCGGGGGGAAAGATACGCAGTATTTT.

This clonotype occurred a few times. This CDR3 reads CASSYSGQSSYEQYF. In nucleotides, the CDR3 is TGTGCCAGCAGTTACTCTGGGCAGAGCTCCTACGAGCAGTACTTC. The chain recombines TRBV6-2 or TRBV6-3 with TRBJ2-7; D unresolved. The CDR3 sequence is 15 residues long. Trimming left V 0 bases short and J 0 bases short, with 9 bases between. The germline V gene has CDR1 MNHEY and CDR2 SVGEGT.

The chain carries TRBV20-1 and TRBJ2-7; no firm D call. V was cut by 0 bases and J by 2 bases, with 5 bases left in between. Looked up from germline, CDR1 is DFQATT and CDR2 is SNEGSKA (reference sequence). This CDR3 spans 12 amino acids. Here the CDR3 DNA reads TGCAGTGCTAGAGAGTTAGCCTACGAGCAGTACGTC. Amino acid sequence: CSARELAYEQYV.

This clonotype showed up just a few times. The CDR3 bases are TGTGCCAGCAGCTCCCGGACTAGCGGGGGGCTGAATGAGCAGTTCTTC. This codes for CASSSRTSGGLNEQFF. The chain combines TRBV7-2 with TRBJ2-1, with 14 positions matching TRBD2. This CDR3 contains 16 residues. V was clipped by 4 bases and J by 7 bases; unmatched bases: 6. Germline values: CDR1 SGHTA, CDR2 FQGNSA.

The rearrangement links TRBV30 to TRBJ1-1; a weak D match, TRBD1 (5 bases). V was pared by 4 bases and J by 1 base, with 13 bases between. The germline V gene encodes CDR1 GTSNPN and CDR2 SVGIG (reference sequence). The CDR3 has 14 amino acids. Here the CDR3 reads CAWTPGLGNTEAFF. DNA for the CDR3: TGTGCCTGGACCCCAGGGCTGGGGAACACTGAAGCTTTCTTT. The variable domain in full, completed from reference TRBV30 and TRBJ1-1, reads SQTIHQWPATLVQPVGSPLSLECTVEGTSNPNLYWYRQAAGRGLQLLFYSVGIGQISSEVPQNLSASRPQDRQFILSSKKLLLSDSGFYLCAWTPGLGNTEAFFGQGTRLTVV.

This clonotype was counted a few times. The rearrangement links TRBV7-3 to TRBJ2-1, with a tentative D call TRBD2 (6 bases). The CDR3 has 14 amino acids. Germline V gene sequence: CDR1 SGHTA, CDR2 FQGTGA. The V end lost 5 bases, the J end lost 3 bases, and 11 bases lay between the germline ends. The CDR3 loop is CASSPIGGYNEQFF. The CDR3 DNA reads as TGTGCCAGCAGCCCCATCGGGGGCTACAATGAGCAGTTCTTC.

This clonotype turned up a few times. The V and J genes are TRBV20-1 and TRBJ1-5, with D perhaps TRBD1 (6 bases). V lost 0 bases to trimming and J lost 7 bases, with 22 bases between them. CDR1 is DFQATT, CDR2 SNEGSKA, per germline (reference sequence). CDR3 size: 17 residues. CDR3 sequence: CSARDSQGTLQPQPQHF. The DNA for the CDR3 is TGCAGTGCTAGAGATAGCCAGGGGACCCTTCAACCCCAGCCCCAGCATTTT.

This clonotype was seen a few times. The CDR3 nucleotides read TGTGCCAGCAGTTTATGGACCCACACTGAAGCTTTCTTT. As protein: CASSLWTHTEAFF. The genes are TRBV12-3 or TRBV12-4 and TRBJ1-1; D not resolved. Deletions cut 2 bases from V and 3 bases from J, with 7 bases between. The CDR3 consists of 13 residues.

This chain uses TRBV20-1 with TRBJ2-1; the D gene is possibly TRBD2 (5 bases). V gave up 1 base and J gave up 7 bases, with 8 bases separating them. The CDR3 has 12 amino acids. Looked up from germline, CDR1 is DFQATT and CDR2 is SNEGSKA (reference sequence). DNA for the CDR3: TGCAGTGCTAGAGGACCGGGGAATGAGCAGTTCTTC. Translated: CSARGPGNEQFF.

The chain has TRBV7-6 and TRBJ2-7; weak D call: TRBD2 (6 bases). Between the trimmed V and J ends, which lost 3 bases and 3 bases, there was a span of 12 bases. There are 14 residues in the CDR3. CDR1 SGHVS and CDR2 FNYEAQ come from the germline V gene. CDR3 sequence (DNA): TGTGCCAGCAGCTTGGGGGGTTTGGTCTACGAGCAGTACTTC. It codes for CASSLGGLVYEQYF.

This clonotype was picked up a small number of times. The chain recombines TRBV3-1 with TRBJ1-1; D is possibly TRBD1 (5 bases). The germline V gene encodes CDR1 LGHDT and CDR2 YNNKEL (reference sequence). There are 13 residues in the CDR3. The V end lost 0 bases, the J end lost 8 bases, and 10 bases lay between the germline ends. CDR3 sequence: CASSQERQGEAFF. In nucleotides, the CDR3 is TGTGCCAGCAGCCAAGAACGGCAGGGAGAAGCTTTCTTT.

This chain links TRBV3-1 with TRBJ1-5; 7 bases agree with TRBD1. Germline V gene data show CDR1 as LGHDT and CDR2 as YNNKEL (reference sequence). This CDR3 is 15 amino acids long. After removal of 1 base from V and 7 bases from J, the junction contained 7 bases not matched to a gene. The CDR3 protein is CASSQGSGGGQPQHF. The CDR3 coding sequence is TGTGCCAGCAGCCAAGGTTCAGGGGGGGGACAGCCCCAGCATTTT.

The rearrangement uses TRBV5-1 and TRBJ2-1; TRBD1 matches at 8 bases. The CDR3 totals 17 residues. In germline, CDR1 is SGHRS, CDR2 YFSETQ. The V gene end was trimmed by 2 bases and the J gene end by 3 bases; junction bases not matched to a gene: 10. The CDR3 is CASSLPEPGQVYNEQFF. The CDR3, as DNA: TGCGCCAGCAGCTTACCAGAACCGGGACAGGTCTACAATGAGCAGTTCTTC.

The V and J genes are TRBV20-1 and TRBJ1-3, with TRBD1 identical over 8 bases. CDR1 and CDR2 from the germline V gene are DFQATT and SNEGSKA (reference sequence). The CDR3 length is 15 residues. V shed 5 bases, J shed 1 base, and the junction held 7 bases outside the gene matches. The chain's CDR3 is CSAHGQGRSGNTIYF. The CDR3 DNA reads TGCAGTGCTCACGGACAGGGAAGGTCTGGAAACACCATATATTTT.

This clonotype was seen a handful of times. This sequence joins TRBV12-3 or TRBV12-4 and TRBJ1-1; 8 bases are a match to TRBD1. This CDR3 comprises 13 residues. V lost 8 bases to trimming and J lost 1 base; unmatched junction nucleotides: 3. The CDR3 protein is CASGTGENTEAFF. Here the CDR3 DNA reads TGTGCCAGCGGGACAGGCGAGAACACTGAAGCTTTCTTT.

Only a few counts were recorded for this clonotype. The CDR3 nucleotides read TGCGCCAGCAGCCAAAAAGGGAGGGGCACCGGGGAGCTGTTTTTT. Protein sequence: CASSQKGRGTGELFF. The chain links TRBV4-1 to TRBJ2-2; 7 nucleotides match TRBD2. Losses at the gene ends were 2 bases for V and 4 bases for J; bases not matched to a gene: 4. The germline V gene has CDR1 MGHRA and CDR2 YSYEKL. CDR3 length: 15 residues.